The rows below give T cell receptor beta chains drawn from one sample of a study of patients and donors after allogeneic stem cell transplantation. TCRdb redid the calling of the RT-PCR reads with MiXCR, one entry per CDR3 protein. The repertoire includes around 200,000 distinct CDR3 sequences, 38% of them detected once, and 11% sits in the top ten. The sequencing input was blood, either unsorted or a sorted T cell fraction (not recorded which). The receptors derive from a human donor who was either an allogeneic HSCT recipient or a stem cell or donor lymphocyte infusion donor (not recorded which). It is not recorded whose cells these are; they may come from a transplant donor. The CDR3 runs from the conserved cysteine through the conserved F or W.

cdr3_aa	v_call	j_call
CASSFSLTGRKNIQYF	TRBV12-3/TRBV12-4	TRBJ2-4
CASSLGAFNQPQHF	TRBV9	TRBJ1-5
CASRLRYNSPLHF	TRBV12-3/TRBV12-4	TRBJ1-6
CASSTSPNQPQHF	TRBV11-2	TRBJ1-5
CSLAKGADEKLFF	TRBV20-1	TRBJ1-4
CASSQGQGHSPLHF	TRBV4-2	TRBJ1-6
CASSLGNREFSVSHFF	TRBV7-6	TRBJ2-1
CASRPGSVYEQYF	TRBV27	TRBJ2-7
CASSSGQGVSTDTQYF	TRBV5-1	TRBJ2-3
CASSHQRASGTDTQYF	TRBV4-2	TRBJ2-3
CASSAGQTEAFF	TRBV5-1	TRBJ1-1